This paragraph covers one T cell receptor beta chain sequence. Assay used: immunoSEQ multiplex PCR; TCRdb lists only in-frame clones, some missing. The profile shows 120,000 to 150,000 clones, 70% to 90% of them singletons. This entry comes from a study of blood T cell repertoires in COVID-19. Study overall: There were acute and convalescent COVID-19 samples, and they came from the United States, Italy and Spain. In each case, the material was cDNA or gDNA derived from T cells, B-cell-depleted T cells, or PBMCs.

The V gene lost 1 base and the J gene lost 0 bases, with 8 bases spanning the gap. Germline values: CDR1 KGHSH, CDR2 LQKENI. CDR3 size: 15 residues. The sequenced sample was peripheral blood. This TCR was sampled from a woman in her sixties with COVID-19, enrolled during active disease. The V and J genes are TRBV18 and TRBJ2-3; D unresolved. CDR3 sequence: CASSPQQSSTDTQYF. For the CDR3, the DNA is TGTGCCAGCTCACCACAGCAATCTAGCACAGATACGCAGTATTTT.